This T cell receptor beta chain was found in a study of shared clonotypes between healthy human individuals. The CDR3 covers 11 residues. The V and J ends lost 4 bases and 9 bases respectively, with 10 bases between them. Germline-derived CDR1 and CDR2 are GTSNPN and SVGIG (reference sequence). A remark on this clone: Its matching antigen is unknown.

For each subset, genomic DNA was distributed in equal portions over several immunoSEQ plates. Clones were read by immunoSEQ multiplex PCR, and TCRdb kept only the in-frame ones, dropping some. Of under 1,100,000 clones listed, about four fifths are singletons. General observations from the study: Despite large depth, sorted-subset datasets appeared incompletely sequenced. Sequencing depth was predicted to influence how clonotypes are shared among donors. Generation probability values for non-shared clonotypes were lower than those for clonotypes shared by all four donors.

Sequencing was carried out using memory CD4+ T cells from PBMCs. Subset indicated: CD45RA-negative fraction. V usage is TRBV30 and J usage is TRBJ2-1, with D perhaps TRBD1 (6 bases). The receptor's source is a young man in good health. Some clones in this sample may be carry-over from other donors' samples. In DNA form, the CDR3 reads TGTGCCTGGACCGAAGGGGGTGAGCAGTTCTTC. It is translated as CAWTEGGEQFF.